The entry that follows covers one TCR beta chain sequence. Data came from immunoSEQ multiplex PCR; TCRdb stores just in-frame clones and leaves some out. The sample has fewer than 90,000 clones, about 88% seen once. The entry originates in a study of T cell responses to AZD1222 COVID-19 vaccine. From germline, CDR1 is SGHAT and CDR2 FQNNGV. This CDR3 is built from 14 residues. V gave up 6 bases and J gave up 1 base, with 12 bases separating them. Material: peripheral blood, obtained 28 days after the second AZD1222 dose. This sequence was found in an adult who received the AZD1222 COVID-19 vaccine. The rearrangement uses TRBV11-2 and TRBJ1-1; D gene uncertain. CDR3 sequence (DNA): TGTGCCAGCAGGCTCCCTGGCTGGAACACTGAAGCTTTCTTT. Translation gives CASRLPGWNTEAFF.